The present entry profiles one T cell receptor (beta chain) with its context. What it binds is not known. This CDR3 comprises 17 residues. The germline CDR1 and CDR2 sequences are SGHRS and YFSETQ. TRB cDNA libraries were made by UMI-labeled 5' RACE. TCRdb reprocessed the 5' RACE reads and keeps a single row for each CDR3 protein, giving no DNA. Listed are 50,000 to 65,000 distinct CDR3 sequences; 0.8% falls within the top ten. These data belong to a study of CXCR3-negative and CXCR3-positive naive CD8 T cells. Study outcomes and limitations: Naive cells used TRBV-TRBJ genes in much the same way whether CXCR3-negative or CXCR3-positive; memory cells did not. Comparison of naive cells showed more hydrophobic TRB CDR3s in CXCR3-positive than in CXCR3-negative naive cells.

The V call is TRBV5-1, the J call TRBJ1-1. Sequenced input: naive CXCR3+ CD8+ T cells from blood. Subset given: CD45RO-CCR7+CD27+CD95- naive CD8+ T cells expressing CXCR3 (TNR3+). The TCR was taken from a human donor in good health. Some clones in this sample may be carry-over from other donors' samples. This CDR3 reads CASSLRPQHAVDTEAFF.